This TCR beta chain is from a study of shared clonotypes between healthy human individuals. This table comes from immunoSEQ multiplex PCR, and its TCRdb copy is limited to in-frame clones, with some not included. The data show about half a million clones, 65% to 85% seen once. CDR1 MNHEY and CDR2 SMNVEV come from the germline V gene (reference sequence). The CDR3 has 17 amino acids. After removal of 5 bases from V and 3 bases from J, the junction contained 14 bases not matched to a gene. The material sequenced was PBMCs. The TCR originated in a woman between 35 and 50 years old in good health. Some clones in this sample may be carry-over from other donors' samples. The chain employs TRBV27 and TRBJ1-1; 8 positions agree with TRBD1. The CDR3 sequence: CASSPDRVSLRYTEAFF. The CDR3 DNA is TGTGCCAGCAGTCCGGACAGGGTATCTCTGCGGTACACTGAAGCTTTCTTT.